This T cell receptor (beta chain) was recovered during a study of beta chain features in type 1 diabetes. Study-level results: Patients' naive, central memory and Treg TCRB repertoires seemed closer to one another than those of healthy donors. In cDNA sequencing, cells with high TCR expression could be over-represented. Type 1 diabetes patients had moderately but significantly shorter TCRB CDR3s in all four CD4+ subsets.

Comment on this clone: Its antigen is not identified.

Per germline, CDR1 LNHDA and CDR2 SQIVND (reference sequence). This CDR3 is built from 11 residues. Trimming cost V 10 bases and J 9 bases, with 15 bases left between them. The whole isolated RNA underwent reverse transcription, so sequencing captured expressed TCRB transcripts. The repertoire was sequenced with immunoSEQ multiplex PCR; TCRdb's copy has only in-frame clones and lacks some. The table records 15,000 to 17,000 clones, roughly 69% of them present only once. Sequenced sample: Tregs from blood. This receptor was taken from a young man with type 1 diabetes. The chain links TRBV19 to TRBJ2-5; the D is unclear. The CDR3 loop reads CATYAPPAQYF. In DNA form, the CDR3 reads TGTGCCACATACGCCCCGCCGGCCCAGTACTTC.